What follows are 32 T cell receptor beta chains derived from one specimen sequenced in a study of blood T cells in healthy people across ages. PCR was performed a second time for about 6 to 11 cycles using a sample-barcoded 5' primer and a J-beta primer mix. TCRdb reprocessed the 5' RACE reads via MiXCR and lists one record per CDR3 protein. The table shows about 970,000 distinct CDR3 sequences, with roughly 50% occurring only once. Sequenced material: blood. These receptor sequences come from a woman aged 60-75 years in good health.

The chain uses TRBV30 and TRBJ2-5; TRBD2 is a possible D gene (5 bases). The J call is uncertain, as TRBJ2-7 better fits the DNA end. The V gene's germline CDR1 is GTSNPN and CDR2 SVGIG (reference sequence). The CDR3 sequence is 14 residues long. In DNA, the CDR3 is TGTGCCTGGAACCCGGGAATACACTCCTACGAGCAGTACTTC. This gives the protein CAWNPGIHSYEQYF.

V and J are TRBV5-1 and TRBJ2-3; D may be TRBD1 (8 bases). The germline V gene has CDR1 SGHRS and CDR2 YFSETQ. The CDR3 is 13 residues long. V was trimmed by 4 bases and J by 11 bases, leaving 17 bases between them. The CDR3 reads CASSPTGGVWQYF. CDR3 nucleotides: TGCGCCAGCAGCCCAACAGGGGGGGTTTGGCAGTATTTT.

The CDR3 region is CASSRSGGAYEQYF. CDR3 in DNA: TGTGCCAGCAGTAGATCAGGGGGGGCCTACGAGCAGTACTTC. The chain has TRBV27 and TRBJ2-5; the D call may be TRBD1 or TRBD2 (7 bases each). The J call may be in error: the DNA end matches TRBJ2-7 better. CDR1 and CDR2 (germline): MNHEY, SMNVEV (reference sequence). This CDR3 has 14 amino acids.

The chain links TRBV25-1 to TRBJ1-4; tentatively, D is TRBD1 (5 bases). Germline V gene sequence: CDR1 MGHDK, CDR2 SYGVNS. The length of the CDR3 is 15 residues. V lost 2 bases and J lost 7, with 14 bases in between. The CDR3 DNA follows: TGTGCCAGCAGTGAACAGGGAAAGTTAACTGAAAAACTGTTTTTT. It specifies CASSEQGKLTEKLFF.

The rearrangement joins TRBV6-1 to TRBJ2-7, with 7 bases aligning to TRBD2. The CDR3 covers 16 residues. Germline V gene lookup returns CDR1 MNHNS and CDR2 SASEGT. Losses at the gene ends were 6 bases for V and 3 bases for J; bases not matched to a gene: 14. The CDR3 sequence is CASRELARVKIYEQYF. The CDR3 bases are TGTGCCAGCAGGGAACTAGCGCGAGTAAAAATCTACGAGCAGTACTTC.

The V gene is TRBV9, the J gene TRBJ2-1; 8 nucleotides match TRBD1. Germline-derived CDR1 and CDR2 are SGDLS and YYNGEE. V trimming: 3 bases; J trimming: 10 bases; junction bases outside the gene matches: 15. The CDR3 has 16 amino acids. The CDR3 spells CASSDPRTGPTYEQFF. For the CDR3, the DNA is TGTGCCAGCAGCGACCCCAGGACAGGGCCAACCTACGAGCAGTTCTTC.

The V call is TRBV20-1, the J call TRBJ2-1; tentatively, D is TRBD1 (6 bases). V lost 0 bases to trimming and J lost 1 base, with 13 bases between them. The CDR3 length is 16 residues. Germline V CDR1 and CDR2: DFQATT, SNEGSKA (reference sequence). CDR3: CSARDRDTRSYNEQFF. CDR3 DNA sequence: TGCAGTGCTAGAGACCGGGACACCCGTTCCTACAATGAGCAGTTCTTC.

The chain is built from TRBV10-3 and TRBJ2-1, with D maybe TRBD2 (6 bases). From germline, CDR1 is ENHRY and CDR2 SYGVKD. V lost 4 bases and J 7 bases, leaving 14 bases between the germline ends. CDR3 length: 14 amino acids. The CDR3 region has the DNA TGTGCCATCAGTGTCGCCGGGGGAATAAATGAGCAGTTCTTC. This encodes CAISVAGGINEQFF.

The CDR3 DNA reads as TGTGCCACCAGTGATTTTGGCCGGGGACAGCCCTCAGACGAGCAGTTCTTC. Amino acids: CATSDFGRGQPSDEQFF. The J gene is TRBJ2-1, the V gene TRBV24-1, with 7 bases lining up with TRBD1. Germline-derived CDR1 and CDR2 are KGHDR and SFDVKD. CDR3 length: 17 residues. V trimming: 1 base; J trimming: 10 bases; junction bases outside the gene matches: 15.

J is TRBJ2-3 and V is TRBV9; 10 nucleotides line up with TRBD2. The CDR3 consists of 16 residues. The ends lost 0 bases at V and 2 bases at J; junction bases unmatched: 3. The V gene's germline CDR1 is SGDLS and CDR2 YYNGEE. CDR3 nucleotide sequence: TGTGCCAGCAGCGTAGGGACTAGCGGATACACAGATACGCAGTATTTT. Protein: CASSVGTSGYTDTQYF.

CDR3 in amino acids: CASAFRSRTENTEAFF. Written as DNA, the CDR3 is TGCGCCAGCGCCTTCCGGTCCCGGACTGAGAACACTGAAGCTTTCTTT. The V and J genes are TRBV4-1 and TRBJ1-1; no clear D gene. The CDR3 has 16 amino acids. The V and J ends lost 8 bases and 1 base respectively, with 20 bases between them. Germline V CDR1 and CDR2: MGHRA, YSYEKL.

The V and J genes are TRBV7-9 and TRBJ2-7; 8 bases fit TRBD2. The ends lost 5 bases at V and 4 bases at J; junction bases unmatched: 7. Germline values: CDR1 SEHNR, CDR2 FQNEAQ (reference sequence). The CDR3 loop spans 14 amino acids. The chain's CDR3 is CASSPLADMYEQYF. For the CDR3, the DNA is TGTGCCAGCAGCCCACTAGCGGACATGTACGAGCAGTACTTC.

The genes are TRBV10-3 and TRBJ2-7; 10 bases are a match to TRBD1. The J segment lost 5 bases and the V segment lost 0 bases, leaving 7 bases of the junction unmatched. This CDR3 comprises 16 residues. Germline V gene lookup returns CDR1 ENHRY and CDR2 SYGVKD. Written as DNA, the CDR3 is TGTGCCATCAGTGAGTCGAGAGTAGGGACAGGGGACGAGCAGTACTTC. Residues: CAISESRVGTGDEQYF.

V gene TRBV7-2 combines with J gene TRBJ2-1; D unclear. Matching the DNA end better, TRBJ2-7 makes the J call doubtful. Germline V gives CDR1 SGHTA, CDR2 FQGNSA. The CDR3 covers 15 residues. CDR3 DNA sequence: TGTGCCAGCAGCCTCTTCGAGAACTCCTACAATGAGCAGTACTTC. It codes for CASSLFENSYNEQYF.

The rearrangement uses TRBV2 and TRBJ2-5; 9 bases are a match to TRBD2. The V segment lost 5 bases and the J segment 5 bases; nucleotides outside the gene matches: 12. The germline V gene has CDR1 SNHLY and CDR2 FYNNEI. The CDR3 consists of 16 residues. The DNA of the CDR3 is TGTGCCAGCAGTCTTTTAGCGGGAGAGGGTAGGGAGACCCAGTACTTC. Residues: CASSLLAGEGRETQYF.

V and J are TRBV2 and TRBJ1-6; TRBD1 might be the D (5 bases). The germline gives CDR1 SNHLY, CDR2 FYNNEI. Between the trimmed V and J ends, which lost 5 bases and 8 bases, there was a span of 13 bases. The CDR3 covers 14 residues. CDR3 region: CASSSFGGDSPLHF. DNA of the CDR3: TGTGCCAGCAGTTCCTTCGGGGGGGATTCACCCCTCCACTTT.

This chain joins TRBV5-1 and TRBJ2-1; TRBD2 aligns across 8 bases. The junction had 14 bases not matched to a gene; V was cut back by 2 bases and J by 10 bases. The length of the CDR3 is 16 residues. From germline, CDR1 is SGHRS and CDR2 YFSETQ. CDR3 residues: CASSFPTSGPSGEQFF. For the CDR3, the DNA is TGCGCCAGCAGCTTCCCAACTAGCGGTCCTAGCGGGGAGCAGTTCTTC.

The chain recombines TRBV20-1 with TRBJ2-7, with TRBD2 identical over 12 bases. The junction had 10 bases not matched to a gene; V was cut back by 4 bases and J by 6 bases. The CDR3 has 15 amino acids. CDR1 and CDR2 (germline): DFQATT, SNEGSKA (reference sequence). DNA of the CDR3: TGCAGTGCTATACGGACTAGCGGGATTCGGGGCGAGCAGTACTTC. Its translation is CSAIRTSGIRGEQYF.

This clonotype was counted between two and nine times. The gene calls are TRBV7-9 and TRBJ2-7; D unclear. From germline, CDR1 is SEHNR and CDR2 FQNEAQ (reference sequence). CDR3 size: 13 residues. Trimming took off 8 bases at V and 0 bases at J, with 11 bases between the two ends. Here the CDR3 DNA reads TGTGCCAGCCAACCTAATCACTCCTACGAGCAGTACTTC. It yields the protein CASQPNHSYEQYF.

J is TRBJ1-5 and V is TRBV12-3 or TRBV12-4; D not resolved. The CDR3 contains 15 residues. V lost 3 bases to trimming and J lost 2 bases, with 11 bases between them. The CDR3: CASSFDNSRNQPQHF. The CDR3 DNA follows: TGTGCCAGCAGTTTTGACAACAGCCGCAATCAGCCCCAGCATTTT.

The chain is built from TRBV29-1 and TRBJ2-7, with a tentative D call TRBD1 (6 bases). Trimming took 5 bases from V and 5 from J, leaving 13 bases between them. This CDR3 has 12 residues. In germline, CDR1 is SQVTM, CDR2 ANQGSEA. The CDR3 DNA sequence: TGCAGCGTTAGTGCAGGGGCAGACGAGCAGTACTTC. This encodes CSVSAGADEQYF.

The J gene is TRBJ2-3, the V gene TRBV28, with D perhaps TRBD1 (6 bases). V was shortened by 9 bases and J by 5 bases, with 18 bases between the two germline ends. The germline gives CDR1 MDHEN, CDR2 SYDVKM. This CDR3 is built from 14 residues. The CDR3 loop is CASTDSLVQDTQYF. The CDR3 DNA reads as TGTGCCAGTACGGACAGTCTGGTCCAAGATACGCAGTATTTT.

Comments on this clonotype: This clone may be a read error of a much larger clone one base away. The chain recombines TRBV7-8 with TRBJ2-4; 11 nucleotides match TRBD1. The last part of the DNA fits TRBJ2-7 better; the J call may be wrong. CDR1 is SGHVS, CDR2 FQNEAQ, per germline. This CDR3 comprises 14 residues. The CDR3: CVSSSGQGAYEQYF. The DNA for the CDR3 is TGTGTCAGCAGCTCCGGACAGGGGGCTTACGAGCAGTACTTC.

A word on this clonotype: A read error may explain this, as a much larger clone is one base away. The J gene is TRBJ1-1, the V gene TRBV29-1, with no clear D. Germline V gene sequence: CDR1 SQVTM, CDR2 ANQGSEA. The CDR3 totals 11 residues. The CDR3 nucleotides are TGCAGCGTTGGAATGAACACTGAACCTTTCTTT. It encodes CSVGMNTEPFF.

The chain uses TRBV6-5 and TRBJ2-7; a possible D gene is TRBD1 (6 bases). Germline V gene sequence: CDR1 MNHEY, CDR2 SVGAGI. The V and J ends lost 4 bases and 5 bases respectively, with 15 bases between them. The CDR3 contains 14 residues. CDR3 sequence (DNA): TGTGCCAGCAGTTCCAGGGGCATCGTCCACGAGCAGTACTTC. It is translated as CASSSRGIVHEQYF.

This rearrangement joins TRBV14 to TRBJ1-5, with 11 bases identical to TRBD1. In germline, CDR1 is SGHDN, CDR2 FVKESK. Trimming at V came to 7 bases and at J to 6 bases, leaving 11 bases not matched to a gene. The CDR3 length is 16 residues. CDR3 in amino acids: CASNPYGTGGIQPQHF. The CDR3 bases are TGTGCCAGCAACCCCTATGGGACAGGGGGAATTCAGCCCCAGCATTTT.

This chain uses TRBV27 with TRBJ2-3; D is perhaps TRBD1 (6 bases). The CDR3 is 16 residues long. Trimming stripped 3 bases from V and 4 bases from J, with 17 bases between. Looked up from germline, CDR1 is MNHEY and CDR2 is SMNVEV (reference sequence). The chain's CDR3 is CASSLVSAGVADTQYF. For the CDR3, the DNA is TGTGCCAGCAGTTTGGTCTCGGCAGGGGTGGCAGATACGCAGTATTTT.

The chain employs TRBV20-1 and TRBJ1-2, with a possible D match to TRBD1 (6 bases). Germline assignment: CDR1 DFQATT and CDR2 SNEGSKA (reference sequence). Trimming stripped 7 bases from V and 6 bases from J, with 9 bases between. The CDR3 has 10 residues. DNA of the CDR3: TGCAGTGTCTACAGGGATGGCTACACCTTC. This translates into CSVYRDGYTF.

A few counts support this clonotype. V usage is TRBV3-1 and J usage is TRBJ1-5; D is uncertain. The CDR3 length is 13 residues. The germline CDR1 and CDR2 sequences are LGHDT and YNNKEL (reference sequence). Trimming stripped 3 bases from V and 4 bases from J, with 7 bases between. The CDR3 sequence is CASSQGRNQPQHF. For the CDR3, the DNA is TGTGCCAGCAGCCAGGGGAGAAATCAGCCCCAGCATTTT.

As to this clonotype: A much larger clone sits a single nucleotide away, making a read error possible. This chain uses TRBV27 with TRBJ2-1, with 9 positions matching TRBD2. This CDR3 region has 15 residues. Germline values: CDR1 MNHEY, CDR2 SMNVEV (reference sequence). DNA for the CDR3: TGTGCCAGCAGTCCCACTGCGGGAGGGCACAATAAGCAGTTCTTC. Its protein is CASSPTAGGHNKQFF.

The chain links TRBV27 to TRBJ2-3, with D perhaps given as TRBD1 or TRBD2 (6 bases each). Germline assignment: CDR1 MNHEY and CDR2 SMNVEV (reference sequence). The CDR3 is made up of 16 amino acids. V gave up 3 bases and J gave up 4 bases, with 17 bases separating them. The CDR3 reads CASSLGGTLPPDTQYF. CDR3 in DNA: TGTGCCAGCAGTTTGGGCGGGACACTTCCCCCAGATACGCAGTATTTT.

This chain joins TRBV3-1 and TRBJ2-5, with TRBD1 as a possible D gene (5 bases). Trimming took 1 base from V and 4 from J, leaving 16 bases between them. Germline loops: CDR1 LGHDT, CDR2 YNNKEL (reference sequence). The length of the CDR3 is 16 residues. The CDR3 spells CASSQGWLPRGETQYF. The CDR3 DNA reads as TGTGCCAGCAGCCAAGGTTGGCTACCTAGGGGAGAGACCCAGTACTTC.